A selection of T cell receptor beta chains follows, all from one sample in a study of control samples from healthy donors and cancer patients. Some clones are missing from TCRdb's copy, which holds only in-frame ones; the method was immunoSEQ multiplex PCR. The sample records roughly 100,000 clones, about 90% being singletons. Sequences were obtained from blood. The receptors were sampled from a woman aged 18-29 years in good health. Each CDR3 is given with its conserved first and last residue. Each record gives: V gene, J gene, clone size, D gene, CDR3 DNA, CDR3 protein. A D gene is named only where the DNA matches it firmly. Clone size is shown for a subset of rows, as once, few, many or a class of expanded clone.

TRBV29-1,TRBJ2-7,-,-,TGCAGCGTTGAGTCCGGGAGCGAGCAGTACTTC,CSVESGSEQYF
TRBV27,TRBJ2-2,-,-,TGTGCCAGACGGACCTCAAACACCGGGGAGCTGTTTTTT,CARRTSNTGELFF
TRBV27,TRBJ1-1,-,TRBD1,TGTGCCAGCAGTTTTCTGACAGGGGGGAACATGAACACTGAAGCTTTCTTT,CASSFLTGGNMNTEAFF
TRBV27,TRBJ2-2,-,TRBD2,TGTGCCACCCAGTTTAACGCGGGAGCGGTCACCGGGGAGCTGTTTTTT,CATQFNAGAVTGELFF
TRBV5-1,TRBJ1-1,-,-,TGCGCCAGCAGCTTGGATATACAGGGGAACACTGAAGCTTTCTTT,CASSLDIQGNTEAFF
TRBV5-1,TRBJ2-7,medium-sized,-,TGCGCCAGCAGCTTGGGACAGATTCGGGATTACGAGCAGTACTTC,CASSLGQIRDYEQYF
TRBV28,TRBJ1-5,-,-,TGTGCCAGCAGCCGAACTTCTACAGGGAATCAACCCCAGCATTTT,CASSRTSTGNQPQHF
TRBV7-2,TRBJ2-7,-,-,TGTGCCAGCAGCTCCTCCATCTACGAGCAGTACTTC,CASSSSIYEQYF
TRBV28,TRBJ1-2,-,-,TGTGCCAGCAGTACAAGGGGCTGGTATGGCTACACCTTC,CASSTRGWYGYTF
TRBV25-1,TRBJ1-2,few,TRBD1,TGTGCCAGCAGGGGGGACAGGGGGCGGGAACCGGGAGGCTACACCTTC,CASRGDRGREPGGYTF
TRBV28,TRBJ2-1,-,TRBD2,TGTGCCAGCAGCTACGGGACAGGACTAGCGGAGGTTCTTCTCTACAATGAGCAGTTCTTC,CASSYGTGLAEVLLYNEQFF
TRBV28,TRBJ2-3,-,TRBD2,TGTGCCAGCAGCCCCGGACTAGCGGGACGGGCTGGCGCAGATACGCAGTATTTT,CASSPGLAGRAGADTQYF
TRBV5-4,TRBJ2-3,-,TRBD2,TGTGCCAGCAGCTCTCCGGGACTAGCGCAAGATACGCAGTATTTT,CASSSPGLAQDTQYF
TRBV5-1,TRBJ2-7,-,-,TGCGCCAGCAGCTTGAGTAGTAAGGAGCAGTACTTC,CASSLSSKEQYF
TRBV2,TRBJ2-5,-,TRBD2,TGTGCCAGCAACCTCGCTAGCGGTCAAGAGACCCAGTACTTC,CASNLASGQETQYF
TRBV11-2,TRBJ1-6,-,-,TGTGCCAGCAGCTTAGCTAGTGTGGGGGCAGGGGATTCACCCCTCCACTTT,CASSLASVGAGDSPLHF
TRBV10-3,TRBJ2-7,-,-,TGTGCCATCAGTGAGTGGATAGGAGGGGACGAGCAGTACTTC,CAISEWIGGDEQYF
TRBV6-5,TRBJ1-3,once,TRBD1,TGTGCCAGCAGTAAAACAGGGGGCATCGGAAACACCATATATTTT,CASSKTGGIGNTIYF
TRBV28,TRBJ2-1,-,TRBD2,TGTGCCAGCAGCAAAAGCGGGGGCCACCTCAGGGAGCAGTTCTTC,CASSKSGGHLREQFF
TRBV7-7,TRBJ2-1,-,TRBD2,TGTGCTAGCAGCCCTAGCTCTAGCGGGGGCTACAATGAGCAGTTCTTC,CASSPSSSGGYNEQFF
TRBV11-3,TRBJ2-1,-,-,TGTGCCAGCAGCCCAGGGACGAGCTCCTACAATGAGCAGTTCTTC,CASSPGTSSYNEQFF
TRBV7-9,TRBJ1-2,-,-,TGTGCCAGCAGCCTAAATCTGCTGCATGGCTACACCTTC,CASSLNLLHGYTF
TRBV12-3/TRBV12-4,TRBJ2-3,-,-,TGTGCCAGCAGTCTTCCACCCGTTGATACGCAGTATTTT,CASSLPPVDTQYF
TRBV9,TRBJ1-3,-,-,TGTGCCAGCAGCTCCTCCGGGACTTTCAACTTCCTCGCTGGAAACACCATATATTTT,CASSSSGTFNFLAGNTIYF
TRBV3-1/TRBV3-2,TRBJ1-2,-,TRBD1,TGTGCCAGCAGCCAATACCTGGGACAGGGTCTTCTCTATGGCTACACCTTC,CASSQYLGQGLLYGYTF
TRBV29-1,TRBJ2-1,once,TRBD1,TGCAGCGGACGGACAGGGTACAGGGATGAGCAGTTCTTC,CSGRTGYRDEQFF
TRBV7-8,TRBJ2-3,-,-,TGTGCCAGCAGCCTTACTCGGAGGGGATCTAGCACAGATACGCAGTATTTT,CASSLTRRGSSTDTQYF
TRBV7-3,TRBJ2-2,-,TRBD1,TGTGCCAGCAGCTTAAAGACTGGACAGGGTGGCGGGGAGCTGTTTTTT,CASSLKTGQGGGELFF
TRBV5-1,TRBJ1-1,-,-,TGCGCCAGCAGCTCCGCTCTTTTAGGGGCCGACACTGAAGCTTTCTTT,CASSSALLGADTEAFF
TRBV6-5,TRBJ1-1,-,-,TGTGCCAGCAGTTACTTGGGGGGCTATGGCACTGAAGCTTTCTTT,CASSYLGGYGTEAFF
TRBV19,TRBJ1-2,-,-,TGTGCCAGTAGTGATTCCGGGACACCAATTAACTATGGCTACACCTTC,CASSDSGTPINYGYTF
TRBV10-1,TRBJ1-1,-,TRBD1,TGCGCCAGCAGTCATCAGGGGGCTGAAGCTTTCTTT,CASSHQGAEAFF
TRBV4-1,TRBJ1-3,once,-,TGCGCCAGCAGCCAAGATACGAGCTCTGGAAACACCATATATTTT,CASSQDTSSGNTIYF
TRBV2,TRBJ2-7,once,-,TGTGCCAGCACGGGGTACAGCTCCTACGAGCAGTACTTC,CASTGYSSYEQYF
TRBV12-3/TRBV12-4,TRBJ2-7,-,-,TGTGCCAGCAGACTAGCCGGGACTTCCTATCCGTACTTC,CASRLAGTSYPYF
TRBV11-2,TRBJ1-5,medium-sized,TRBD1,TGTGCCAGCAGCTTAGAGGGGACAGGGGGTCAGCCCCAGCATTTT,CASSLEGTGGQPQHF
TRBV6-4,TRBJ1-2,-,TRBD1,TGTGCCAGCAGTGACTCGAGGGACAGCAAGGCATCTAACTATGGCTACACCTTC,CASSDSRDSKASNYGYTF
TRBV5-1,TRBJ2-2,once,-,TGCGCCAGCAGCGAACAGGGTTCTGCCGGGGAGCTGTTTTTT,CASSEQGSAGELFF
TRBV2,TRBJ1-6,-,-,TGTGCCAGCAGTGAAAGGGTCAGTAATTCACCCCTCCACTTT,CASSERVSNSPLHF
TRBV4-1,TRBJ1-6,-,-,TGCGCCAGCAGCCAAGGCGGCACATATAATTCACCCCTCCACTTT,CASSQGGTYNSPLHF
TRBV28,TRBJ2-7,-,TRBD1,TGTGCCAGCAGGGACCGTCCTACAGGGGGTGGTGTGCAGTACTTC,CASRDRPTGGGVQYF
TRBV11-3,TRBJ2-3,-,-,TGTGCCAGCAGCTTAGACTCGGGGATCAACACAGATACGCAGTATTTT,CASSLDSGINTDTQYF
TRBV19,TRBJ1-1,-,-,TGTGCCAGTAATGGCCCCTACACTGAAGCTTTCTTT,CASNGPYTEAFF
TRBV12-3/TRBV12-4,TRBJ1-4,-,-,TGTGCCAGCAGTTACCGTCCCAATGAAAAACTGTTTTTT,CASSYRPNEKLFF
TRBV7-7,TRBJ2-1,-,TRBD2,TGTGCTAGCTCTAGCGGCTACAATGAGCAGTTCTTC,CASSSGYNEQFF
TRBV19,TRBJ1-1,-,TRBD1,TGTGCCAGTAGTTCACAGGGGAGGGGCACTGAAGCTTTCTTT,CASSSQGRGTEAFF
TRBV29-1,TRBJ1-2,-,TRBD1,TGCAGCGTTGATTGGACAGGGATTACCCCTATTGGTGGCTACACCTTC,CSVDWTGITPIGGYTF
TRBV6-4,TRBJ2-3,once,-,TGTGCCAGCAGCCATTATAGCACAGATACGCAGTATTTT,CASSHYSTDTQYF